This T cell receptor beta chain derives from a study of blood T cell repertoires in COVID-19. Study background: Samples taken during acute and convalescent COVID-19 were collected in the United States, Italy and Spain. T cells, B-cell-depleted T cells, or PBMCs provided the cDNA or gDNA that served as material.

Trimming cost V 1 base and J 7 bases; bases outside gene matches: 4. Germline V gene sequence: CDR1 SEHNR, CDR2 FQNEAQ (reference sequence). CDR3 length: 13 residues. As processed by the authors: Estimation of nucleated cell counts was performed using reference gene primer amplification. Sequencing used immunoSEQ multiplex PCR; TCRdb keeps in-frame clones, though not all of them. V and J calls and clone size are as listed in that table; D and trimming were resolved from the DNA. Among about 150,000 clones, about 86% were seen once, and the ten largest hold roughly 3.4%. This clone was seen at least ten times.

The sequenced sample consisted of peripheral blood. J is TRBJ2-7 and V is TRBV7-9, with TRBD1 matching 7 bases. This receptor was obtained from a man aged 65-85 years with acute or convalescent COVID-19. Here the CDR3 DNA reads TGTGCCAGCAGCTTAGGGCCAGGGGGTGAGCAGTACTTC. This translates into CASSLGPGGEQYF. Looking up the rest from reference TRBV7-9 and TRBJ2-7 gives the full variable domain: DTGVSQNPRHKITKRGQNVTFRCDPISEHNRLYWYRQTLGQGPEFLTYFQNEAQLEKSRLLSDRFSAERPKGSFSTLEIQRTEQGDSAMYLCASSLGPGGEQYFGPGTRLTVT.